Listed below are T cell receptor beta chains from one sample, sequenced in a study of blood T cell repertoires in COVID-19. Only in-frame clones appear in the TCRdb table, and some are missing; sequencing was by immunoSEQ multiplex PCR. Of over 100,000 clones in the sample, about nine tenths were seen once. Sequenced sample: peripheral blood. Receptor source: a man aged 40-50 years with acute or convalescent COVID-19. Both conserved end residues are part of each CDR3. The order of the fields is clone size, J gene, V gene, CDR3 length, D gene, CDR3 protein, CDR3 DNA. The D gene is left open where the match is weak. Clone size is shown for a subset of rows, as once, few, many or a class of expanded clone.

size: -; J: TRBJ2-5; V: TRBV7-7; length: 17; D: TRBD2; CDR3: CASSRGGWTSGKETQYF; DNA: TGTGCCAGCAGCCGGGGCGGTTGGACTAGCGGAAAAGAGACCCAGTACTTC
size: once; J: TRBJ1-1; V: TRBV6-4; length: 13; D: -; CDR3: CASSDTRNTEAFF; DNA: TGTGCCAGCAGTGACACGAGGAACACTGAAGCTTTCTTT
size: -; J: TRBJ1-2; V: TRBV18; length: 13; D: -; CDR3: CASSDQGNRGYTF; DNA: TGTGCCAGCTCAGATCAGGGGAATCGTGGCTACACCTTC
size: once; J: TRBJ1-1; V: TRBV18; length: 13; D: -; CDR3: CASSRQKNTEAFF; DNA: TGTGCCAGCTCAAGACAGAAGAACACTGAAGCTTTCTTT
size: -; J: TRBJ1-6; V: TRBV3-1/TRBV3-2; length: 14; D: -; CDR3: CASSQQGGNSPLHF; DNA: TGTGCCAGCAGCCAACAGGGTGGCAATTCACCCCTCCACTTT
size: -; J: TRBJ2-7; V: TRBV5-6; length: 15; D: TRBD1; CDR3: CASSPQTGSRYEQYF; DNA: TGTGCCAGCAGCCCGCAGACAGGGTCTAGGTACGAGCAGTACTTC
size: -; J: TRBJ2-6; V: TRBV5-1; length: 16; D: -; CDR3: CASSQIRLSGANVLTF; DNA: TGCGCCAGCAGCCAGATACGTCTCTCTGGGGCCAACGTCCTGACTTTC
size: -; J: TRBJ2-5; V: TRBV3-1/TRBV3-2; length: 16; D: -; CDR3: CASSQARRGLRGTQYF; DNA: TGTGCCAGCAGCCAAGCACGGCGGGGGCTCCGGGGGACCCAGTACTTC
size: -; J: TRBJ1-6; V: TRBV6-6; length: 15; D: -; CDR3: CASSYPPPGGAPLHF; DNA: TGTGCCAGCAGTTACCCCCCCCCTGGGGGGGCACCCCTCCACTTT
size: -; J: TRBJ1-1; V: TRBV7-2; length: 14; D: -; CDR3: CASSPLPVNTEAFF; DNA: TGTGCCAGCAGCCCTCTACCGGTGAACACTGAAGCTTTCTTT
size: once; J: TRBJ1-6; V: TRBV19; length: 16; D: TRBD1; CDR3: CASSLGTGAALTPLHF; DNA: TGTGCCAGTAGTCTAGGGACAGGGGCCGCCTTAACACCCCTCCACTTT
size: few; J: TRBJ1-2; V: TRBV5-1; length: 14; D: -; CDR3: CASSLAQGDYGYTF; DNA: TGCGCCAGCAGCTTGGCCCAAGGGGATTATGGCTACACCTTC
size: -; J: TRBJ1-1; V: TRBV6-2/TRBV6-3; length: 15; D: TRBD1; CDR3: CASSYPTGGSTEAFF; DNA: TGTGCCAGCAGTTACCCGACAGGGGGTAGCACTGAAGCTTTCTTT
size: few; J: TRBJ1-1; V: TRBV11-3; length: 13; D: TRBD1; CDR3: CASSFRQGTEAFF; DNA: TGTGCCAGCAGCTTCCGACAGGGCACTGAAGCTTTCTTT
size: -; J: TRBJ1-1; V: TRBV5-1; length: 13; D: -; CDR3: CASSLEGLAEAFF; DNA: TGCGCCAGCAGCTTAGAGGGTTTAGCTGAAGCTTTCTTT
size: once; J: TRBJ2-5; V: TRBV5-6; length: 17; D: TRBD2; CDR3: CASSLVVSSGGKETQYF; DNA: TGTGCCAGCAGCTTGGTCGTGTCTAGCGGGGGGAAAGAGACCCAGTACTTC
size: -; J: TRBJ2-1; V: TRBV3-1/TRBV3-2; length: 16; D: TRBD2; CDR3: CASRQRTSGREDEQFF; DNA: TGTGCCAGTCGCCAAAGGACTAGCGGGAGGGAAGATGAGCAGTTCTTC
size: -; J: TRBJ2-7; V: TRBV6-2/TRBV6-3; length: 16; D: TRBD2; CDR3: CASSSPGLEPPYEQYF; DNA: TGTGCCAGCAGTTCACCCGGACTAGAACCTCCTTACGAGCAGTACTTC
size: -; J: TRBJ2-5; V: TRBV15; length: 11; D: -; CDR3: CATRQEETQYF; DNA: TGTGCCACCCGACAGGAAGAGACCCAGTACTTC
size: -; J: TRBJ2-3; V: TRBV2; length: 11; D: -; CDR3: CASRKEFAQYF; DNA: TGTGCCAGCAGGAAGGAGTTTGCGCAGTATTTT
size: once; J: TRBJ1-1; V: TRBV7-9; length: 14; D: TRBD1; CDR3: CASKRTGTNTEAFF; DNA: TGTGCCAGCAAGAGGACAGGAACGAACACTGAAGCTTTCTTT
size: -; J: TRBJ2-1; V: TRBV5-1; length: 15; D: TRBD2; CDR3: CASSSLAGGDNEQFF; DNA: TGCGCCAGCAGCTCCCTAGCGGGAGGAGACAATGAGCAGTTCTTC
size: -; J: TRBJ2-3; V: TRBV9; length: 16; D: TRBD1; CDR3: CASSVDRVGGTDTQYF; DNA: TGTGCCAGCAGCGTCGACAGGGTAGGAGGCACAGATACGCAGTATTTT
size: -; J: TRBJ2-1; V: TRBV2; length: 22; D: TRBD1; CDR3: CASSSNNLPGQGVVRSYNEQFF; DNA: TGTGCCAGCAGCAGCAATAATCTCCCGGGACAGGGAGTCGTTCGGTCCTACAATGAGCAGTTCTTC
size: -; J: TRBJ2-5; V: TRBV29-1; length: 13; D: -; CDR3: CSVEDIYQETQYF; DNA: TGCAGCGTTGAGGACATTTACCAAGAGACCCAGTACTTC